Detailed here is one TCR beta chain. Its target is not known. Other DNA sequences from this sample encode an identical CDR3 as well. The data derive from a study of shared clonotypes between healthy human individuals. Study background: Two women and a few men aged 18 to 49 served as donors. Study-level points and caveats: A handful of donors showed sharing of approximately 5% of naive CD4 clonotypes.

Per sorted-subset replicate PCR, input was approximately 200 ng DNA, representing around 30,000 T cell genomes. Clones were read by immunoSEQ multiplex PCR, and TCRdb kept only the in-frame ones, dropping some. Among some 1,900,000 clones listed, about 95% were seen once. Naive-designated CD8 cells lacked CD45RO, were positively enriched for CCR7, and omitted terminally differentiated effector memory CD45RA+ cells. Those who donated were healthy HIV-negative adults, with no recent acute infections or vaccinations reported. CDR3 length equals 12 residues. Trimming cost V 2 bases and J 3 bases, with 5 bases left between them. CDR1 is SEHNR and CDR2 is FQNEAQ in the germline V gene (reference sequence).

The sequenced sample consisted of naive CD8+ T cells sorted from blood. The source is a man younger than 35 in good health. The chain recombines TRBV7-9 with TRBJ2-7; D gene ambiguous. CDR3 DNA: TGTGCCAGCAGCTTATCCTTCTACGAGCAGTACTTC. As protein: CASSLSFYEQYF.